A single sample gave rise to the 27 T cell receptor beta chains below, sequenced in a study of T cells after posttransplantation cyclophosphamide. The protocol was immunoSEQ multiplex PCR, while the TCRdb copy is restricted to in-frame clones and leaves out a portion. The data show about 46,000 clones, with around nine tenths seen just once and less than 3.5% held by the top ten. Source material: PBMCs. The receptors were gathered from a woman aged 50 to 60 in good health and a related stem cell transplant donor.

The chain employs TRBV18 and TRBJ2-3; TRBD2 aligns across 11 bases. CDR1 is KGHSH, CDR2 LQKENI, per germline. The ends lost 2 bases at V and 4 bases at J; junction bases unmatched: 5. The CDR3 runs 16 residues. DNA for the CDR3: TGTGCCAGCTCACCATTTAGCGGGGGGGCCGCAGATACGCAGTATTTT. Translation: CASSPFSGGAADTQYF.

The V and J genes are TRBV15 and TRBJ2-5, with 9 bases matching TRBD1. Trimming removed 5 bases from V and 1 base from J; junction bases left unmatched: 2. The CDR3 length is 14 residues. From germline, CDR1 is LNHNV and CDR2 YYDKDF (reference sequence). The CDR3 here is CATSGDRVQETQYF. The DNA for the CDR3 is TGTGCCACCAGCGGGGACAGGGTCCAAGAGACCCAGTACTTC.

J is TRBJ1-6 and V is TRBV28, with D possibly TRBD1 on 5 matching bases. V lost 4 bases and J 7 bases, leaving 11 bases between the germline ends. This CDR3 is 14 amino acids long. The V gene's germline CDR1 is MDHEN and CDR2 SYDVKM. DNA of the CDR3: TGTGCCAGCAGTTGGGGGGAACGAAATTCACCCCTCCACTTT. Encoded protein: CASSWGERNSPLHF. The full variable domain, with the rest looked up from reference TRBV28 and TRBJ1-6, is DVKVTQSSRYLVKRTGEKVFLECVQDMDHENMFWYRQDPGLGLRLIYFSYDVKMKEKGDIPEGYSVSREKKERFSLILESASTNQTSMYLCASSWGERNSPLHFGNGTRLTVT.

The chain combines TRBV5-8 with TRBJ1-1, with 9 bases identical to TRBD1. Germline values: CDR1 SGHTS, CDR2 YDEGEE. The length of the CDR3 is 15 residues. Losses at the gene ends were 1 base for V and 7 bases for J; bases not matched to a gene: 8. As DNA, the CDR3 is TGTGCCAGCAGCTTGTTCGCGGGACAGGGTGTTGAAGCTTTCTTT. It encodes CASSLFAGQGVEAFF. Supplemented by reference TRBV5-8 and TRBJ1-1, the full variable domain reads EAGVTQSPTHLIKTRGQQATLRCSPISGHTSVYWYQQALGLGLQFLLWYDEGEERNRGNFPPRFSGRQFPNYSSELNVNALELEDSALYLCASSLFAGQGVEAFFGQGTRLTVV.

CDR3 residues: CASSLDRGITHEQYF. CDR3 nucleotide sequence: TGTGCCAGCAGCTTAGACAGGGGGATTACCCACGAGCAGTACTTC. The rearrangement links TRBV11-2 to TRBJ2-7; TRBD1 aligns across 7 bases. The V and J ends lost 0 bases and 5 bases, in that order; junction bases with no gene match: 7. The CDR3 has 15 residues. Looked up from germline, CDR1 is SGHAT and CDR2 is FQNNGV.

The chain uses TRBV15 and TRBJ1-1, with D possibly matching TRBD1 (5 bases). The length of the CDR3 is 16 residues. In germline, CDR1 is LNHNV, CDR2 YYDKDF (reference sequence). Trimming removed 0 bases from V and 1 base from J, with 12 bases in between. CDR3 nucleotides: TGTGCCACCAGCAGAGATCTCGGCAGGGAGAACACTGAAGCTTTCTTT. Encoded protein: CATSRDLGRENTEAFF.

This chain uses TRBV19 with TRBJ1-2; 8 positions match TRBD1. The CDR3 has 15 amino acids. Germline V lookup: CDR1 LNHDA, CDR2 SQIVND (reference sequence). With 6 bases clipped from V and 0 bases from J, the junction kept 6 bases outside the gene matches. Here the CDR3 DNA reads TGTGCCAGTAGCCTCGGACAGGGCACTAACTATGGCTACACCTTC. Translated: CASSLGQGTNYGYTF.

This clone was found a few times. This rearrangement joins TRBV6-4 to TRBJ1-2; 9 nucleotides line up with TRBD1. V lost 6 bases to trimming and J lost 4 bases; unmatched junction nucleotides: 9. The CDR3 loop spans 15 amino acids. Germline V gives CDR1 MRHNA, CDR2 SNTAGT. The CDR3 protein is CASREGTGKGYGYTF. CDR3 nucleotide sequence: TGTGCCAGCAGGGAAGGGACAGGGAAGGGCTATGGCTACACCTTC.

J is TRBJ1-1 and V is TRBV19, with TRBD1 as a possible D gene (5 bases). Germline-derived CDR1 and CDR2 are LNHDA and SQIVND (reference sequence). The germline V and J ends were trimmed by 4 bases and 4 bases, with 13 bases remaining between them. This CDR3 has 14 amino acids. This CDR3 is CASSTGGVGTEAFF. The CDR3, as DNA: TGTGCCAGTAGTACTGGGGGGGTGGGCACTGAAGCTTTCTTT.

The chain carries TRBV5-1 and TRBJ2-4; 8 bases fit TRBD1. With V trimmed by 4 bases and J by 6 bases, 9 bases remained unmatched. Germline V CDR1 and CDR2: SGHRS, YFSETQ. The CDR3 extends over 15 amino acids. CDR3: CASSQSPTGANIQYF. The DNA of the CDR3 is TGCGCCAGCAGCCAATCGCCGACAGGGGCAAACATTCAGTACTTC. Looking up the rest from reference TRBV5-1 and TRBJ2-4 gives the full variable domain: KAGVTQTPRYLIKTRGQQVTLSCSPISGHRSVSWYQQTPGQGLQFLFEYFSETQRNKGNFPGRFSGRQFSNSRSEMNVSTLELGDSALYLCASSQSPTGANIQYFGAGTRLSVL.

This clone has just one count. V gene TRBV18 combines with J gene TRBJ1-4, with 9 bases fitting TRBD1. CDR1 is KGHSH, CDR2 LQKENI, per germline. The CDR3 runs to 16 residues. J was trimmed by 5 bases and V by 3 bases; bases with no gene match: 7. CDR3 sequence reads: CASSPSPGTGNEKLFF. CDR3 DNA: TGTGCCAGCTCACCCTCCCCCGGGACAGGGAATGAAAAACTGTTTTTT.

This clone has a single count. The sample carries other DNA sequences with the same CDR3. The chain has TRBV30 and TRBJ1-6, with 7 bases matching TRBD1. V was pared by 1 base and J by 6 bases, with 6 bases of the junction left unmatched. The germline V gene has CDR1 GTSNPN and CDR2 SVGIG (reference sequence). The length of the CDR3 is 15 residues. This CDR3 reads CAWSAYRGGNSPLHF. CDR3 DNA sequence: TGTGCCTGGAGTGCCTACAGGGGAGGTAATTCACCCCTCCACTTT.

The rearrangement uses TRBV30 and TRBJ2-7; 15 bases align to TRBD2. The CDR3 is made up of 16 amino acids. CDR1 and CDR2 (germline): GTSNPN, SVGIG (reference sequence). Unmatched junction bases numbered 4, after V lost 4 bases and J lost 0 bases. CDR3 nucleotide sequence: TGTGCCTGGAACGGACTAGCGGGAGGGAACTCCTACGAGCAGTACTTC. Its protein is CAWNGLAGGNSYEQYF.

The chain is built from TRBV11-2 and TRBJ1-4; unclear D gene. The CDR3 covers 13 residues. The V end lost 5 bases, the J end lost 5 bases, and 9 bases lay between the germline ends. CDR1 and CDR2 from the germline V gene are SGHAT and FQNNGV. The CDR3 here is CASSIGRNEKLFF. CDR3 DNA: TGTGCCAGCAGCATAGGCAGGAATGAAAAACTGTTTTTT.

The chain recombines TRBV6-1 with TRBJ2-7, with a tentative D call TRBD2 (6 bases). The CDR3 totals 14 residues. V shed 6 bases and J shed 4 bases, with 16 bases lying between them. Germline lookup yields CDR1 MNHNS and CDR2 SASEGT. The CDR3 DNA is TGTGCCAGCAGCCTCGGAGGGTTGGGATACGAGCAGTACTTC. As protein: CASSLGGLGYEQYF.

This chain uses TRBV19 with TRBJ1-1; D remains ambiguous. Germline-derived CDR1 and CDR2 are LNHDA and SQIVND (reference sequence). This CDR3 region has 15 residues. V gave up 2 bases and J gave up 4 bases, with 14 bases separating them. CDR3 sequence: CASSIPSLVPTEAFF. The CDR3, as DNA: TGTGCCAGTAGTATACCGTCCCTAGTCCCCACTGAAGCTTTCTTT.

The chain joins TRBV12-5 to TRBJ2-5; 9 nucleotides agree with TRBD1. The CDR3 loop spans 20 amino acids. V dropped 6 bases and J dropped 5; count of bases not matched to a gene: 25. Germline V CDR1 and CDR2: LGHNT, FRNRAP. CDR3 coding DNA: TGTGCTAGTGGCGACCGTACCGACCCGGGACAGGGACGTCCCTGGGAGACCCAGTACTTC. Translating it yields CASGDRTDPGQGRPWETQYF.

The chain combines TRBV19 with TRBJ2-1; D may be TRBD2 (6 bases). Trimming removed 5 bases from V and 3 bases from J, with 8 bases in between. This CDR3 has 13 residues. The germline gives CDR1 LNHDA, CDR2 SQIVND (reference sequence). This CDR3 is CASSSRDYNEQFF. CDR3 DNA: TGTGCCAGTAGTTCGCGGGACTACAATGAGCAGTTCTTC.

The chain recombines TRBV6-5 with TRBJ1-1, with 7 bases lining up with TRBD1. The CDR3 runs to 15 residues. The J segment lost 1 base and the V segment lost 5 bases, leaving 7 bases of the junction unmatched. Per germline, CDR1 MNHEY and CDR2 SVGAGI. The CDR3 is CASSPVTGRNTEAFF. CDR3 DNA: TGTGCCAGCAGTCCCGTGACAGGGAGGAACACTGAAGCTTTCTTT.

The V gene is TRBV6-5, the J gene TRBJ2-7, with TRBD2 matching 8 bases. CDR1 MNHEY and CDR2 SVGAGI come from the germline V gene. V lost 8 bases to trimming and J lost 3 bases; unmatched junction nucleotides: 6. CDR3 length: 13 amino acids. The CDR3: CASRAGARYEQYF. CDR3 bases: TGTGCCAGCCGAGCGGGAGCCCGCTACGAGCAGTACTTC.

In nucleotides, the CDR3 is TGTGCCAGCTCACCGGGGACTCCACGAAACTCCCAGCATTTT. Translating gives CASSPGTPRNSQHF. The chain carries TRBV18 and TRBJ1-5, with TRBD1 as a possible D gene (5 bases). The length of the CDR3 is 14 residues. V was pared by 3 bases and J by 11 bases, with 17 bases between. Germline-derived CDR1 and CDR2 are KGHSH and LQKENI.

CDR3 sequence reads: CASSYWGGGNEKLFF. The CDR3 bases are TGTGCCAGCAGTTACTGGGGGGGCGGGAATGAAAAACTGTTTTTT. V is TRBV6-5 and J is TRBJ1-4; possibly TRBD1 for D (6 bases). The V and J ends lost 1 base and 5 bases respectively, with 11 bases between them. Germline CDR1 reads MNHEY; CDR2 reads SVGAGI. CDR3 size: 15 residues.

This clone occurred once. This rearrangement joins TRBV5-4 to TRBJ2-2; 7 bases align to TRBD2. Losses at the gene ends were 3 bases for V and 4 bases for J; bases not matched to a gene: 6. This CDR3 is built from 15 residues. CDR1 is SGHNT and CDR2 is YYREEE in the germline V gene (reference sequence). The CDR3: CASSYGRETTGELFF. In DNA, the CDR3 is TGTGCCAGCAGCTATGGGCGGGAGACCACCGGGGAGCTGTTTTTT. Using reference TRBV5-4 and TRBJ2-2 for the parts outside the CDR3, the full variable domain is ETGVTQSPTHLIKTRGQQVTLRCSSQSGHNTVSWYQQALGQGPQFIFQYYREEENGRGNFPPRFSGLQFPNYSSELNVNALELDDSALYLCASSYGRETTGELFFGEGSRLTVL.

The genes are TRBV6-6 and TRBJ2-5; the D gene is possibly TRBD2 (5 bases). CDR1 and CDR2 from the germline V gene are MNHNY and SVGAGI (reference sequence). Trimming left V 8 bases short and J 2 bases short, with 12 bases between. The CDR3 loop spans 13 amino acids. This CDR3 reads CASCRTEQETQYF. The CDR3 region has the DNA TGTGCCAGCTGCAGGACTGAACAAGAGACCCAGTACTTC.

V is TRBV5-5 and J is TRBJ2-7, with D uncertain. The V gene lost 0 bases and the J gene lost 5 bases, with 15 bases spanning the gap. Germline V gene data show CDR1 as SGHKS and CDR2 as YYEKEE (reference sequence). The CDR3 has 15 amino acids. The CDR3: CASSLEVLSHHEQYF. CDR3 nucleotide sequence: TGTGCCAGCAGCTTGGAGGTACTAAGTCACCACGAGCAGTACTTC.

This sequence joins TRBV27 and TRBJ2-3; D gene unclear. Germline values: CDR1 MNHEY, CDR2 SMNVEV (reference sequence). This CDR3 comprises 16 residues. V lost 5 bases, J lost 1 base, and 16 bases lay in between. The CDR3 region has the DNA TGTGCCAGCAGTCCTCTCACCCAGAGGCGCACAGATACGCAGTATTTT. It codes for CASSPLTQRRTDTQYF.

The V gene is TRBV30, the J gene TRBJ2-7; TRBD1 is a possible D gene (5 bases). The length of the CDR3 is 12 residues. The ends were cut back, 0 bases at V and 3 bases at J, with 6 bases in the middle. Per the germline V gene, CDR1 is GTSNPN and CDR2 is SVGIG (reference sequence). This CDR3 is CAWSVGDYEQYF. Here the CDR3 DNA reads TGTGCCTGGAGTGTAGGGGACTACGAGCAGTACTTC.